Following are 14 T cell receptor beta chains from one sample sequenced in a study of OX40 agonist ivuxolimab in advanced cancers. Profiled with immunoSEQ multiplex PCR; TCRdb holds only in-frame clones, not every one. In the table there are 86,000 or so clones, around nine tenths of which are singletons. The input for sequencing was CD4+ or CD8+ T cells sorted from blood, taken in a trial of the OX40 agonist ivuxolimab. These receptor sequences come from an adult with an advanced solid tumor such as melanoma, head and neck, liver or kidney cancer.

This sequence joins TRBV2 and TRBJ2-7, with D tentatively TRBD2 (6 bases). V was shortened by 8 bases and J by 1 base, with 12 bases between the two germline ends. CDR3 length: 13 amino acids. The germline V gene has CDR1 SNHLY and CDR2 FYNNEI. The CDR3 coding sequence is TGTGCCAGCGGCGGGACTTTTTCCTACGAGCAGTACTTC. This encodes CASGGTFSYEQYF.

The genes are TRBV19 and TRBJ2-5; D might be TRBD1 (6 bases). Germline CDR1 is LNHDA and CDR2 is SQIVND (reference sequence). This CDR3 has 14 amino acids. Trimming left V 1 base short and J 6 bases short, with 12 bases between. For the CDR3, the DNA is TGTGCCAGTAGTATAGGACAGGTCGGCAAGACCCAGTACTTC. Protein product: CASSIGQVGKTQYF.

The V call is TRBV5-4, the J call TRBJ2-3, with TRBD1 identical over 10 bases. The V gene's germline CDR1 is SGHNT and CDR2 YYREEE (reference sequence). V dropped 0 bases and J dropped 4; count of bases not matched to a gene: 5. This CDR3 is built from 16 residues. The CDR3 DNA reads as TGTGCCAGCAGCTTGGGCGGGACAGGGGCCCCAGATACGCAGTATTTT. Protein sequence: CASSLGGTGAPDTQYF. Drawing the rest from reference TRBV5-4 and TRBJ2-3, the complete variable domain is ETGVTQSPTHLIKTRGQQVTLRCSSQSGHNTVSWYQQALGQGPQFIFQYYREEENGRGNFPPRFSGLQFPNYSSELNVNALELDDSALYLCASSLGGTGAPDTQYFGPGTRLTVL.

The chain carries TRBV7-2 and TRBJ1-1; the D is unclear. The CDR3 contains 16 residues. V lost 3 bases and J lost 3, with 17 bases in between. CDR1 and CDR2 (germline): SGHTA, FQGNSA. The CDR3 sequence is CASSFGIGNRDTEAFF. CDR3 in DNA: TGTGCCAGCAGCTTCGGAATCGGGAATCGGGACACTGAAGCTTTCTTT.

This chain joins TRBV28 and TRBJ1-1, with D uncertain. The CDR3 contains 14 residues. V lost 4 bases to trimming and J lost 1 base, with 10 bases between them. Germline V gene sequence: CDR1 MDHEN, CDR2 SYDVKM. CDR3 nucleotides: TGTGCCAGCAGTTCCACTCCAGGGAACACTGAAGCTTTCTTT. It translates to CASSSTPGNTEAFF.

A word on this clone: One end of the junction is discordant with germline, which a read error may explain. The gene calls are TRBV7-7 and TRBJ2-1, with 7 bases lining up with TRBD1. The CDR3 runs 14 residues. CDR1 is SSHAT and CDR2 is FNYEAQ in the germline V gene (reference sequence). CDR3 protein: CASSLEAGGYEQFF. The CDR3 DNA follows: TGTGCTAGCAGCTTAGAGGCAGGGGGTTATGAGCAGTTCTTC.

This sequence joins TRBV5-1 and TRBJ2-3; D is undetermined. V gave up 2 bases and J gave up 2 bases, with 9 bases separating them. Germline CDR1 is SGHRS and CDR2 is YFSETQ. This CDR3 comprises 14 residues. This CDR3 reads CASSFLNPTDTQYF. In nucleotides, the CDR3 is TGCGCCAGCAGCTTCCTAAATCCCACAGATACGCAGTATTTT.

The V call is TRBV7-9, the J call TRBJ1-1; a possible D gene is TRBD1 (5 bases). V was clipped by 1 base and J by 1 base, with 19 bases between them. This CDR3 spans 18 amino acids. The germline gives CDR1 SEHNR, CDR2 FQNEAQ (reference sequence). CDR3 loop: CASSLGQWGYGQNTEAFF. The CDR3 nucleotides read TGTGCCAGCAGCTTAGGACAATGGGGGTACGGACAGAACACTGAAGCTTTCTTT.

J is TRBJ1-4 and V is TRBV25-1; the D is unclear. V lost 5 bases and J lost 5, with 12 bases in between. This CDR3 has 14 residues. Germline V CDR1 and CDR2: MGHDK, SYGVNS. The DNA of the CDR3 is TGTGCCAGCAGTCACAAGAACTGGAATGAAAAACTGTTTTTT. It is translated as CASSHKNWNEKLFF.

The chain recombines TRBV19 with TRBJ1-2; unclear D gene. This CDR3 is 13 amino acids long. The V gene lost 5 bases and the J gene lost 3 bases, with 10 bases spanning the gap. The germline gives CDR1 LNHDA, CDR2 SQIVND (reference sequence). This CDR3 is CASSRSPHYGYTF. The CDR3 DNA follows: TGTGCCAGTAGTCGATCGCCCCACTATGGCTACACCTTC.

The chain joins TRBV5-1 to TRBJ2-1; D gene ambiguous. V was shortened by 0 bases and J by 8 bases, with 12 bases between the two germline ends. Germline V gene data show CDR1 as SGHRS and CDR2 as YFSETQ. This CDR3 spans 14 amino acids. The CDR3 protein is CASSLDVKVYEQFF. The CDR3, as DNA: TGCGCCAGCAGCTTGGATGTGAAGGTCTATGAGCAGTTCTTC.

The chain combines TRBV5-1 with TRBJ1-2, with D possibly being TRBD1 (5 bases). CDR1 is SGHRS and CDR2 is YFSETQ in the germline V gene. The ends were cut back, 0 bases at V and 8 bases at J, with 14 bases in the middle. The CDR3 extends over 14 amino acids. CDR3 bases: TGCGCCAGCAGCTTGGATCGGGGCAGGGACGGCTACACCTTC. Its protein is CASSLDRGRDGYTF.

The V and J genes are TRBV28 and TRBJ2-7, with D tentatively TRBD2 (6 bases). Germline V gene lookup returns CDR1 MDHEN and CDR2 SYDVKM. This CDR3 spans 16 amino acids. V shed 3 bases and J shed 6 bases, with 21 bases lying between them. The CDR3 DNA sequence: TGTGCCAGCAGTTTGAGGCAGGGAGGCCTAAGGGGCGAGCAGTACTTC. Amino acids: CASSLRQGGLRGEQYF.

This chain joins TRBV6-5 and TRBJ1-5, with D maybe TRBD1 (5 bases). Germline V lookup: CDR1 MNHEY, CDR2 SVGAGI. The length of the CDR3 is 16 residues. Trimming pared 2 bases from V and 0 bases from J, leaving 11 bases between. CDR3 loop: CASSYRDPYSNQPQHF. Written as DNA, the CDR3 is TGTGCCAGCAGTTACCGGGACCCTTATAGCAATCAGCCCCAGCATTTT.